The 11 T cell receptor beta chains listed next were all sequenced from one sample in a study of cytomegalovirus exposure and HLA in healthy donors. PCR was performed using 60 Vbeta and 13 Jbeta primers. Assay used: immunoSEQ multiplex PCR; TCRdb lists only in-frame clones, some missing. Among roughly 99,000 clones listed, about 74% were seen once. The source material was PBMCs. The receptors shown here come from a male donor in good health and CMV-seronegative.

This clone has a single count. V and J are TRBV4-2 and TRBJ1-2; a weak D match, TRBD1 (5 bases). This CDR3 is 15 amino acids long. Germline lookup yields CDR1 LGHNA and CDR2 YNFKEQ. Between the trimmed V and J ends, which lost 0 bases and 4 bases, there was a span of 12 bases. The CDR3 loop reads CASSQEIAGIYGYTF. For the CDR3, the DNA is TGTGCCAGCAGCCAAGAGATCGCAGGGATCTATGGCTACACCTTC.

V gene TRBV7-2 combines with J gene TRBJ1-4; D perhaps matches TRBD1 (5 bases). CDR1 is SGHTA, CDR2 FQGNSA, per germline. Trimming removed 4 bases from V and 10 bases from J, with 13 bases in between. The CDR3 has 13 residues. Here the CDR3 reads CASSSDSLGKLFF. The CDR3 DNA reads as TGTGCCAGCAGCTCCGACAGTCTTGGAAAACTGTTTTTT.

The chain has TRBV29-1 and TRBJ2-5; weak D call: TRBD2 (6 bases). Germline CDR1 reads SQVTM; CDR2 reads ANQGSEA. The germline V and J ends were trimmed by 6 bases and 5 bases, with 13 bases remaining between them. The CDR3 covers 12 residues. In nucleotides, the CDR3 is TGCAGCGTGGCGGGACTCGACGAGACCCAGTACTTC. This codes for CSVAGLDETQYF.

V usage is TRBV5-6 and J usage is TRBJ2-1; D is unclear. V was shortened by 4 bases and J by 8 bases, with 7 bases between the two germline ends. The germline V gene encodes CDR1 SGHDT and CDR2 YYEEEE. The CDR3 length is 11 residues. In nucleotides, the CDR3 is TGTGCCAGCAGCCCCTCTCATGAGCAGTTCTTC. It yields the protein CASSPSHEQFF.

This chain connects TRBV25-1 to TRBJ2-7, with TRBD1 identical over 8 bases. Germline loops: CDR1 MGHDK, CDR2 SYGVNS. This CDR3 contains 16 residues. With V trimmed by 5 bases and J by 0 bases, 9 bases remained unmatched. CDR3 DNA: TGTGCCAGCAGTCCAGGACAGGGTACAAACTCCTACGAGCAGTACTTC. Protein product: CASSPGQGTNSYEQYF.

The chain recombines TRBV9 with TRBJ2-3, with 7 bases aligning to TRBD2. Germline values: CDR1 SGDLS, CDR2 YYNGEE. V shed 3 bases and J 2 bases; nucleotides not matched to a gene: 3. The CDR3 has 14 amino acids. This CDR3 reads CASSGRDYTDTQYF. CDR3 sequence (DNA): TGTGCCAGCAGCGGGCGGGACTACACAGATACGCAGTATTTT.

The CDR3 DNA follows: TGCGCCAGCAGTTTAGGGTCAGGGAACTATGAGCAGTTCTTC. It is translated as CASSLGSGNYEQFF. J is TRBJ2-1 and V is TRBV5-1; TRBD1 might be the D (5 bases). Germline V gene sequence: CDR1 SGHRS, CDR2 YFSETQ. This CDR3 has 14 residues. Deletions cut 5 bases from V and 8 bases from J, with 17 bases between.

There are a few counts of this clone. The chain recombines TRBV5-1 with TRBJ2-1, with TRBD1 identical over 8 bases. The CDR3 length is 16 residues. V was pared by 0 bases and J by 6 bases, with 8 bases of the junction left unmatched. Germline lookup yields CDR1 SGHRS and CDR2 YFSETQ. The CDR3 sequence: CASSLEGQGFGNEQFF. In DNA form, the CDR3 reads TGCGCCAGCAGCTTGGAAGGACAGGGTTTCGGCAATGAGCAGTTCTTC.

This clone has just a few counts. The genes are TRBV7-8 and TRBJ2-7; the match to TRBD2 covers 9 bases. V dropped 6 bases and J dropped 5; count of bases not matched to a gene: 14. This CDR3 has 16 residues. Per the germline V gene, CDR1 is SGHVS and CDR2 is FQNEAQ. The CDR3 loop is CASSFAGTSIVHEQYF. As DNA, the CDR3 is TGTGCCAGCAGTTTTGCCGGGACTAGCATCGTCCACGAGCAGTACTTC. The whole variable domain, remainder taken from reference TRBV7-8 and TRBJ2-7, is GAGVSQSPRYKVAKRGQDVALRCDPISGHVSLFWYQQALGQGPEFLTYFQNEAQLDKSGLPSDRFFAERPEGSVSTLKIQRTQQEDSAVYLCASSFAGTSIVHEQYFGPGTRLTVT.

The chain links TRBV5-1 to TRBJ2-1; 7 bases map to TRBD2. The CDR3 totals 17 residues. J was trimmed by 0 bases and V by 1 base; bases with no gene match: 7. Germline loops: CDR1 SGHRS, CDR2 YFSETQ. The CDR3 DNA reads TGCGCCAGCAGCTTGCGACTAGCCGCGAGCTCCTACAATGAGCAGTTCTTC. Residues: CASSLRLAASSYNEQFF.

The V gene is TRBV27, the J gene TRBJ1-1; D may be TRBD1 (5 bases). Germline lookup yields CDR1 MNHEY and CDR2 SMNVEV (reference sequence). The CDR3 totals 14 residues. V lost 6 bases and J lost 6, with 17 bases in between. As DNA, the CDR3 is TGTGCCAGCAGCCCCCCGGTGCGGGGGGCTGAAGCTTTCTTT. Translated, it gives CASSPPVRGAEAFF.